The entry that follows covers one T cell receptor beta chain sequence. No antigen is known for it. Germline V gives CDR1 SGHTA, CDR2 FQGTGA. This CDR3 is built from 16 residues. V was clipped by 1 base and J by 3 bases, with 12 bases between them. This sample was taken from a study of shared clonotypes between healthy human individuals. The study's findings and limits: When compared with the clonotypes that were shared by all four sorted-subset donors, the non-shared clonotypes turned out to have lower generation probabilities. Sharing across a handful of donors was seen in roughly 5% of naive CD4 clonotypes.

Template for every sorted-subset replicate PCR totaled about 0.2 ug DNA, 25,000 to 35,000 T cell genomes. In the authors' methods: ImmunoSEQ junction-only sequences lacked quality scores, so their filtering differed. The assay was immunoSEQ multiplex PCR, and TCRdb's table has in-frame clones only and misses some. V and J calls plus clone size are reproduced from that table; the DNA served to infer D and trimming. The profile shows about 1.1 million clones, approximately 75% of them singletons. This rearrangement joins TRBV7-3 to TRBJ2-2; no firm D call. The TCR originated in a man between 18 and 29 years old in good health. Some clones in this sample may be carry-over from other donors' samples. Sequencing was carried out using memory CD4+ T cells from PBMCs. Subset given: CD45RA-negative fraction. CDR3 protein: CASSLMAGLDTGELFF. In DNA form, the CDR3 reads TGTGCCAGCAGCTTAATGGCAGGCCTCGACACCGGGGAGCTGTTTTTT.